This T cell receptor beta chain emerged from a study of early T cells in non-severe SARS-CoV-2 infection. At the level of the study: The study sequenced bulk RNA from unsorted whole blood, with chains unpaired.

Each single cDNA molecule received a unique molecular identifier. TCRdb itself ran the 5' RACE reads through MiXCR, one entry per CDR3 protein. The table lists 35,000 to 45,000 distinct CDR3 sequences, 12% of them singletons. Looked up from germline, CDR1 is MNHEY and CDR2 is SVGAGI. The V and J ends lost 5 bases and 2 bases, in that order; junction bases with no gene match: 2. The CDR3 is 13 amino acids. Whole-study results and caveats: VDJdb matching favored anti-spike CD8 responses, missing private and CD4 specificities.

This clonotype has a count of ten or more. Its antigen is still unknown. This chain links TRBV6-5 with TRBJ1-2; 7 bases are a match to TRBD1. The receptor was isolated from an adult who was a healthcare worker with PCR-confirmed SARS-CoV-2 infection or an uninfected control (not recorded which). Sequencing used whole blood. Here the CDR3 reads CASSRGQNYGYTF. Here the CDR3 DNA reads TGTGCCAGCAGTAGGGGACAGAACTATGGCTACACCTTC.